The 2 T cell receptor beta chains below all came from one sample that was sequenced in a study of OX40 agonist ivuxolimab in advanced cancers. TCRdb's table, derived via immunoSEQ multiplex PCR, lists solely in-frame clones and lacks some. The sample shows 65,000 to 80,000 clones, roughly nine tenths of them seen only once. The specimen was CD4+ or CD8+ T cells sorted from blood, collected in a trial of the OX40 agonist ivuxolimab. The receptors were sampled from an adult with an advanced solid tumor such as melanoma, head and neck, liver or kidney cancer.

V usage is TRBV27 and J usage is TRBJ2-1; D is ambiguous. V lost 5 bases to trimming and J lost 10 bases, with 15 bases between them. The germline gives CDR1 MNHEY, CDR2 SMNVEV (reference sequence). The CDR3 loop spans 13 amino acids. CDR3 nucleotide sequence: TGTGCCAGCAGTGCATATCAATTAGGGGAGCAGTTCTTC. Amino acid sequence: CASSAYQLGEQFF.

V and J are TRBV30 and TRBJ2-3, with 9 bases fitting TRBD1. The CDR3 extends over 14 amino acids. Germline assignment: CDR1 GTSNPN and CDR2 SVGIG (reference sequence). Trimming removed 2 bases from V and 4 bases from J; junction bases left unmatched: 4. The DNA for the CDR3 is TGTGCCTGGAGTTTCACAGGGGGCTCAGATACGCAGTATTTT. It codes for CAWSFTGGSDTQYF.